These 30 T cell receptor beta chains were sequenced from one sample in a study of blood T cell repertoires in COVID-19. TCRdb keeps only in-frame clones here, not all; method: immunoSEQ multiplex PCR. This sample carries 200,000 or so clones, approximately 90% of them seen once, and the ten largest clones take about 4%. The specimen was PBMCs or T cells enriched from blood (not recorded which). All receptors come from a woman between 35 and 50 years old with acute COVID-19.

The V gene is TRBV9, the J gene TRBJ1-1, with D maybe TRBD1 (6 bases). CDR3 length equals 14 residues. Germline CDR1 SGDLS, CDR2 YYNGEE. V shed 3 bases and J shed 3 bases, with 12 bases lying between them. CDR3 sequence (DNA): TGTGCCAGCAGCGCTCAGGACAGAGACACTGAAGCTTTCTTT. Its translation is CASSAQDRDTEAFF.

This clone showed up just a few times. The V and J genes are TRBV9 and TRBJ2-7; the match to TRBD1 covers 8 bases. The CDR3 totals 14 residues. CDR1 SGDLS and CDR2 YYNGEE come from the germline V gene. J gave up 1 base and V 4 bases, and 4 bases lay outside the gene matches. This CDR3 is CASSPRDRSYEQYF. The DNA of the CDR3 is TGTGCCAGCAGCCCAAGGGACAGGTCCTACGAGCAGTACTTC.

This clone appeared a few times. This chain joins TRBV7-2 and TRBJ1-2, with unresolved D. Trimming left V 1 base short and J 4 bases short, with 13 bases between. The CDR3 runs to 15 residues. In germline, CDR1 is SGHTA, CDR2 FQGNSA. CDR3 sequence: CASSLGHEGPYGYTF. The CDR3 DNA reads TGTGCCAGCAGCTTAGGGCACGAGGGCCCCTATGGCTACACCTTC. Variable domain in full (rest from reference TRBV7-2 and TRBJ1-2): GAGVSQSPSNKVTEKGKDVELRCDPISGHTALYWYRQSLGQGLEFLIYFQGNSAPDKSGLPSDRFSAERTGGSVSTLTIQRTQQEDSAVYLCASSLGHEGPYGYTFGSGTRLTVV.

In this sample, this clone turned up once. The CDR3 loop reads CASSMGGQGLTEAFF. CDR3 nucleotides: TGTGCCAGTAGTATGGGGGGACAGGGCTTAACTGAAGCTTTCTTT. V and J are TRBV19 and TRBJ1-1, with TRBD1 matching 9 bases. J gave up 5 bases and V 3 bases, and 7 bases lay outside the gene matches. The germline V gene has CDR1 LNHDA and CDR2 SQIVND (reference sequence). The CDR3 is 15 amino acids.

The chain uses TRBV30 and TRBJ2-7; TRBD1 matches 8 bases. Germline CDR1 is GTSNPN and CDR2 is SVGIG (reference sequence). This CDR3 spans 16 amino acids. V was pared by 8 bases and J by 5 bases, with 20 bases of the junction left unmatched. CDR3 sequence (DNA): TGTGCCGGGGACCCCGACAGGGGAAGAGTCTTCGACGAGCAGTACTTC. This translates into CAGDPDRGRVFDEQYF.

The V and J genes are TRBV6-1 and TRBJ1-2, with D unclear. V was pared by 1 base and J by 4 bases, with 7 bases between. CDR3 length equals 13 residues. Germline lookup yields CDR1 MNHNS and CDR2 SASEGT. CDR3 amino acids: CASSEVLSYGYTF. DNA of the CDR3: TGTGCCAGCAGTGAAGTACTGTCCTATGGCTACACCTTC.

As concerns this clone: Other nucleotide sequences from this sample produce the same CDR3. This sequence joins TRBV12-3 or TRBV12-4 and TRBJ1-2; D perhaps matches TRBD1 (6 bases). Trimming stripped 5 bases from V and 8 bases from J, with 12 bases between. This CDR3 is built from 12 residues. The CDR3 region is CASSRGGNGYTF. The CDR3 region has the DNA TGTGCCAGCAGTAGAGGGGGTAACGGCTACACCTTC.

CDR3 loop: CASSYPGESYGYTF. CDR3 DNA: TGTGCCAGCAGTTACCCGGGGGAATCGTATGGCTACACCTTC. V usage is TRBV6-2 or TRBV6-3 and J usage is TRBJ1-2; maybe TRBD1 (5 bases). Looked up from germline, CDR1 is MNHEY and CDR2 is SVGEGT. V was trimmed by 2 bases and J by 5 bases, leaving 12 bases between them. The CDR3 covers 14 residues.

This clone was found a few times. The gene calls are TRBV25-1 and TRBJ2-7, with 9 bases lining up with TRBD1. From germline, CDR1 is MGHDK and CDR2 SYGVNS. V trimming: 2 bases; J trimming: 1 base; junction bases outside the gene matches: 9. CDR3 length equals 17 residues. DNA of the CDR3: TGTGCCAGCAGTGAAGCTGCCGGGACAGGGCTTTCCTACGAGCAGTACTTC. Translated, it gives CASSEAAGTGLSYEQYF.

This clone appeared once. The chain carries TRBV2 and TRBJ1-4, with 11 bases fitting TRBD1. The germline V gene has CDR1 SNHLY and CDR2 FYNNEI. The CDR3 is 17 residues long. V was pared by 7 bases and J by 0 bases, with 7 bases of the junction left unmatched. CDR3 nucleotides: TGTGCCAGCACTGGACAGGGGGCGATTTCAACTAATGAAAAACTGTTTTTT. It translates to CASTGQGAISTNEKLFF. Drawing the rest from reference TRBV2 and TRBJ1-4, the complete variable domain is EPEVTQTPSHQVTQMGQEVILRCVPISNHLYFYWYRQILGQKVEFLVSFYNNEISEKSEIFDDQFSVERPDGSNFTLKIRSTKLEDSAMYFCASTGQGAISTNEKLFFGSGTQLSVL.

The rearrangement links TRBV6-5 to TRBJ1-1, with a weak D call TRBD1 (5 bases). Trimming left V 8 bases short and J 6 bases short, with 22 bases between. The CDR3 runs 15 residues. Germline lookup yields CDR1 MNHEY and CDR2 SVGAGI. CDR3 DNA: TGTGCCAGCGGGATACGAAGGGGAGGGTTATCTGAAGCTTTCTTT. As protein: CASGIRRGGLSEAFF.

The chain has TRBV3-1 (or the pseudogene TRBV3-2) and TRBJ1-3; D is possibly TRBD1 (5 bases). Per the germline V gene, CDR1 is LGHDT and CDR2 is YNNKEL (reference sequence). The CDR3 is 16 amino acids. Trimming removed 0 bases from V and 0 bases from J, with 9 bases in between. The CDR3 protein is CASSQDSGGSGNTIYF. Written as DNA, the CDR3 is TGTGCCAGCAGCCAAGATAGCGGGGGCTCTGGAAACACCATATATTTT.

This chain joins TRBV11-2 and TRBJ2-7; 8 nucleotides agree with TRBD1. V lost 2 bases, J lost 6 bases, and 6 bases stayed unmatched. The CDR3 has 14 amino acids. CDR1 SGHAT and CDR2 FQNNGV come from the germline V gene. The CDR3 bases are TGTGCCAGCAGCTTATATCAGGGGGCAGGCGAGCAGTACGTC. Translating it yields CASSLYQGAGEQYV.

CDR3 DNA sequence: TGTGCCAGTCGCTCCCTGGGGCCAGATACGCAGTATTTT. Translation gives CASRSLGPDTQYF. J is TRBJ2-3 and V is TRBV27; possibly TRBD1 for D (5 bases). V was clipped by 9 bases and J by 4 bases, with 14 bases between them. CDR3 length: 13 amino acids. Per the germline V gene, CDR1 is MNHEY and CDR2 is SMNVEV (reference sequence).

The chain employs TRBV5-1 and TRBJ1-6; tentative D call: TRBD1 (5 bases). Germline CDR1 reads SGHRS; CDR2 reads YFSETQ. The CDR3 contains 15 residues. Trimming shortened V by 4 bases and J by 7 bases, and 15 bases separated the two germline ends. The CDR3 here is CASSPLRGENSPLHF. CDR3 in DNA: TGCGCCAGCAGCCCCCTTAGGGGTGAAAATTCACCCCTCCACTTT.

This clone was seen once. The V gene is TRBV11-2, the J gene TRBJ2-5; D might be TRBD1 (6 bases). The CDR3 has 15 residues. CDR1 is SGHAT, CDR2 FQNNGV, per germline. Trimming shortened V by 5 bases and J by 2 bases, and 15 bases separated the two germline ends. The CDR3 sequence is CASSTIQGGQETQYF. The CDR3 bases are TGTGCCAGCAGCACAATACAGGGCGGACAAGAGACCCAGTACTTC.

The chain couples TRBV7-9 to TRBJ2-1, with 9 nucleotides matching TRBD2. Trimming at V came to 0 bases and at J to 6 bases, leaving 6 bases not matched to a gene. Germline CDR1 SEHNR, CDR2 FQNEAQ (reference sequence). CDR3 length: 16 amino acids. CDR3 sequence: CASSLALAGAPNEQFF. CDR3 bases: TGTGCCAGCAGCTTAGCTTTAGCGGGGGCGCCCAATGAGCAGTTCTTC.

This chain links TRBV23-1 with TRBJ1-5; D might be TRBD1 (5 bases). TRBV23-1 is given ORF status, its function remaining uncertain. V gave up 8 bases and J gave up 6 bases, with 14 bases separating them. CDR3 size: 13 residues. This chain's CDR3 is CASDGGNGQPQHF. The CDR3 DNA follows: TGCGCCAGCGACGGGGGAAATGGTCAGCCCCAGCATTTT.

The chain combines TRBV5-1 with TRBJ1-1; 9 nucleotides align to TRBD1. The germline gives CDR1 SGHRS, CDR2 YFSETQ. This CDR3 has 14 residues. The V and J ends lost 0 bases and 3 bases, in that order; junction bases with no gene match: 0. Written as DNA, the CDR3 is TGCGCCAGCAGCTTGGGGACAGGGGACACTGAAGCTTTCTTT. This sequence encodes CASSLGTGDTEAFF. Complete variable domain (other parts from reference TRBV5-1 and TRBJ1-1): KAGVTQTPRYLIKTRGQQVTLSCSPISGHRSVSWYQQTPGQGLQFLFEYFSETQRNKGNFPGRFSGRQFSNSRSEMNVSTLELGDSALYLCASSLGTGDTEAFFGQGTRLTVV.

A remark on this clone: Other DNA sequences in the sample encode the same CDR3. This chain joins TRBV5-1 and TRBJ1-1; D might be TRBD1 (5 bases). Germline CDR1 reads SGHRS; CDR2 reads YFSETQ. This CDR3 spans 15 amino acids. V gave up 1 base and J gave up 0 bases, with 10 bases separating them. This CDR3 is CASSLRQGMNTEAFF. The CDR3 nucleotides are TGCGCCAGCAGCTTGCGGCAGGGAATGAACACTGAAGCTTTCTTT.

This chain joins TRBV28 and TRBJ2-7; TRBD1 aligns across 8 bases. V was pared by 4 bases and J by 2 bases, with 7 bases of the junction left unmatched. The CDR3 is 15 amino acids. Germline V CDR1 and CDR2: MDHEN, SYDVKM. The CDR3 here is CASSSTGGRPYEQYV. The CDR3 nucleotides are TGTGCCAGCAGTTCAACAGGGGGAAGGCCCTACGAGCAGTACGTC.

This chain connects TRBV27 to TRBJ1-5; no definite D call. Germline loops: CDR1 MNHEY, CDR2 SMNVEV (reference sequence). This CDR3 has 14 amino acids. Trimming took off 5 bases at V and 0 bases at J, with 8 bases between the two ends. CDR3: CASSPSSSNQPQHF. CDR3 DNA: TGTGCCAGCAGTCCGTCCAGTAGCAATCAGCCCCAGCATTTT.

The CDR3 nucleotides read TGCAGCGTTGATCAGTTTCAGGGTACCCTCGGTGGCTACACCTTC. Residues: CSVDQFQGTLGGYTF. The chain combines TRBV29-1 with TRBJ1-2; D is perhaps TRBD1 (5 bases). This CDR3 contains 15 residues. The V end lost 3 bases, the J end lost 7 bases, and 21 bases lay between the germline ends. Per germline, CDR1 SQVTM and CDR2 ANQGSEA.

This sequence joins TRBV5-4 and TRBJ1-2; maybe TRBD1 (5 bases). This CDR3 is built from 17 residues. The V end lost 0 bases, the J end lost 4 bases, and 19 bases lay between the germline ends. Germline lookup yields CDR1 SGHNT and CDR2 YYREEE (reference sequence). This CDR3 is CASSLGRGLKMPYGYTF. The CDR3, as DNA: TGTGCCAGCAGCTTGGGCCGGGGACTTAAGATGCCCTATGGCTACACCTTC.

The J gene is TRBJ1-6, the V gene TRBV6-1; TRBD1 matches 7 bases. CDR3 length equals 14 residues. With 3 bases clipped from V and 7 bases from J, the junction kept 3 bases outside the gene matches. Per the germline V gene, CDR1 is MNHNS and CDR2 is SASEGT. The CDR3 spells CASSDTGENSPLHF. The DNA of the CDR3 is TGTGCCAGCAGTGACACAGGGGAAAATTCACCCCTCCACTTT.

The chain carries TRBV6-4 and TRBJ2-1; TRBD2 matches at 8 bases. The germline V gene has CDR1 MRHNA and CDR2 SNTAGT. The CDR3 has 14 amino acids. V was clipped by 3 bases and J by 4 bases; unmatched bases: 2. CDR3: CASSERGDYNEQFF. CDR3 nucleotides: TGTGCCAGCAGTGAGCGGGGGGATTACAATGAGCAGTTCTTC.

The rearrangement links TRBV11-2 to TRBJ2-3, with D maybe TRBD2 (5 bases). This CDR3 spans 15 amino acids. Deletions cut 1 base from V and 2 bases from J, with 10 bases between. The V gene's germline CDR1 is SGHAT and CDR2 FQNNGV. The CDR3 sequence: CASSLGTPLTDTQYF. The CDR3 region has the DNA TGTGCCAGCAGCTTAGGGACTCCCCTCACAGATACGCAGTATTTT.

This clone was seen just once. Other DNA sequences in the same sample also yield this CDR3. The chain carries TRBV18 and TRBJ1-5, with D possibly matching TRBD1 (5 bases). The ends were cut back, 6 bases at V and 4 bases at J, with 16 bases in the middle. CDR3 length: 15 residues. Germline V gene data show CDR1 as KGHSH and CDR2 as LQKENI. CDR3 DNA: TGTGCCAGCTCCCCTCGGCAGGGTGGTAATCAGCCCCAGCATTTT. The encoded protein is CASSPRQGGNQPQHF.

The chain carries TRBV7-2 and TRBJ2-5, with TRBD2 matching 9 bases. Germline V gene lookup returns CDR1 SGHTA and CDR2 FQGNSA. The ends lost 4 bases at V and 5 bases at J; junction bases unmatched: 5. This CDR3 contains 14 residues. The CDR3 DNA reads TGTGCCAGCAGCTCGGGACTAGCTGCGGAGACCCAGTACTTC. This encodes CASSSGLAAETQYF.

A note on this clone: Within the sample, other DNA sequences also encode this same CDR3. In nucleotides, the CDR3 is TGTGCCAGTAGTATGGGCAGGGTTGGATCACCCCTCCACTTT. Amino acids: CASSMGRVGSPLHF. This rearrangement joins TRBV19 to TRBJ1-6; D may be TRBD1 (5 bases). This CDR3 is built from 14 residues. The germline V and J ends were trimmed by 3 bases and 10 bases, with 13 bases remaining between them. Germline V gives CDR1 LNHDA, CDR2 SQIVND (reference sequence). The whole variable domain, remainder taken from reference TRBV19 and TRBJ1-6, is DGGITQSPKYLFRKEGQNVTLSCEQNLNHDAMYWYRQDPGQGLRLIYYSQIVNDFQKGDIAEGYSVSREKKESFPLTVTSAQKNPTAFYLCASSMGRVGSPLHFGNGTRLTVT.